Following are 27 T cell receptor beta chains from one sample sequenced in a study of T cells in Graves' hyperthyroidism and ophthalmopathy. RNA transcripts served as the template for amplifying TCR beta CDR3 regions. The HTBI primer set was used in a first-round RT-PCR of the TCR CDR3. One entry per CDR3 protein results from TCRdb running MiXCR on the multiplex PCR reads. The table records hundreds of thousands of distinct CDR3 sequences, more than 30% of them present only once. Sequenced: blood. These receptor sequences come from a man younger than 35 with Graves' hyperthyroidism.

The rearrangement uses TRBV11-2 and TRBJ2-6; 8 bases fit TRBD1. The CDR3 covers 17 residues. CDR1 is SGHAT and CDR2 is FQNNGV in the germline V gene. Trimming removed 3 bases from V and 4 bases from J; junction bases left unmatched: 8. The CDR3 DNA sequence: TGTGCCAGCAGCTTTACGTCAGGGGGCCCCGGGGCCAACGTCCTGACTTTC. Protein: CASSFTSGGPGANVLTF.

There are a few counts of this clonotype. The chain has TRBV6-6 and TRBJ1-3; D gene ambiguous. The CDR3 length is 13 residues. Trimming left V 4 bases short and J 2 bases short, with 6 bases between. Looked up from germline, CDR1 is MNHNY and CDR2 is SVGAGI (reference sequence). In nucleotides, the CDR3 is TGTGCCAGCAGTTCCTCGGCTGGAAACACCATATATTTT. This gives the protein CASSSSAGNTIYF.

This chain uses TRBV13 with TRBJ1-1; D possibly corresponds to TRBD1 (5 bases). CDR1 is PRHDT, CDR2 FYEKMQ, per germline (reference sequence). V was cut by 10 bases and J by 1 base, with 13 bases left in between. The CDR3 contains 13 residues. DNA for the CDR3: TGTGCCACTAAAGAGGGGACGAACACTGAAGCTTTCTTT. Amino acids: CATKEGTNTEAFF.

The table lists this clonotype with many counts. V usage is TRBV19 and J usage is TRBJ1-5; TRBD1 might be the D (5 bases). The CDR3 sequence is 15 residues long. Germline V gene sequence: CDR1 LNHDA, CDR2 SQIVND (reference sequence). The ends were cut back, 7 bases at V and 2 bases at J, with 15 bases in the middle. The CDR3 loop is CASIRRGSGNQPQHF. The CDR3 DNA is TGTGCCAGTATTAGAAGGGGCTCGGGCAATCAGCCCCAGCATTTT.

This clonotype was seen just once. This may arise from a read error, as a much more abundant clone is one base away. The chain employs TRBV11-1 and TRBJ1-3; D unresolved. The germline gives CDR1 SGHAT, CDR2 FQDESV (reference sequence). Trimming stripped 1 base from V and 4 bases from J, with 11 bases between. The CDR3 runs 15 residues. The CDR3 DNA follows: TGTGCCAGCAGCTTAGTCGGGGTCGGCGGAAACACCATATATTTT. This codes for CASSLVGVGGNTIYF.

This rearrangement joins TRBV4-1 to TRBJ1-4; D unclear. Germline V gene data show CDR1 as MGHRA and CDR2 as YSYEKL. Between the trimmed V and J ends, which lost 3 bases and 0 bases, there was a span of 11 bases. The CDR3 consists of 16 residues. For the CDR3, the DNA is TGCGCCAGCAGCCAGTCCGGACCACCAACTAATGAAAAACTGTTTTTT. Amino acid sequence: CASSQSGPPTNEKLFF.

This clonotype appeared many times. V gene TRBV29-1 combines with J gene TRBJ1-1; D is ambiguous. Trimming took 6 bases from V and 8 from J, leaving 19 bases between them. Germline values: CDR1 SQVTM, CDR2 ANQGSEA. The CDR3 contains 13 residues. In DNA form, the CDR3 reads TGCAGCGTCGGAACCGACGCAGGCCCCGAAGCTTTCTTT. This translates into CSVGTDAGPEAFF.

V usage is TRBV12-3 or TRBV12-4 and J usage is TRBJ2-5; tentatively, D is TRBD1 (5 bases). This CDR3 has 13 amino acids. Trimming took off 6 bases at V and 3 bases at J, with 11 bases between the two ends. CDR3 sequence reads: CASRSQEKETQYF. CDR3 sequence (DNA): TGTGCCAGCAGGTCACAGGAGAAAGAGACCCAGTACTTC.

V and J are TRBV7-9 and TRBJ2-7; D possibly corresponds to TRBD2 (5 bases). From germline, CDR1 is SEHNR and CDR2 FQNEAQ (reference sequence). CDR3 length: 16 residues. Trimming shortened V by 5 bases and J by 0 bases, and 17 bases separated the two germline ends. CDR3: CASSNYRDTSSYEQYF. CDR3 in DNA: TGTGCCAGCAGCAATTACCGCGACACTAGCTCCTACGAGCAGTACTTC.

The chain couples TRBV6-6 to TRBJ1-1, with D maybe TRBD1 (5 bases). The germline CDR1 and CDR2 sequences are MNHNY and SVGAGI (reference sequence). This CDR3 contains 13 residues. Trimming left V 2 bases short and J 10 bases short, with 14 bases between. The CDR3 loop is CASSYKDTAGAFF. In DNA form, the CDR3 reads TGTGCCAGCAGTTACAAGGACACCGCGGGAGCTTTCTTT.

This clonotype was seen many times. The V gene is TRBV25-1, the J gene TRBJ2-2; tentative D call: TRBD1 (5 bases). Trimming removed 6 bases at V and 7 bases at J, with 12 bases between. Germline lookup yields CDR1 MGHDK and CDR2 SYGVNS. This CDR3 has 13 amino acids. The CDR3 nucleotides are TGTGCCAGCAGAAAGGGGTATGGCGGGGAGCTGTTTTTT. Residues: CASRKGYGGELFF.

The rearrangement joins TRBV5-1 to TRBJ1-5; 10 bases match TRBD1. The CDR3 contains 14 residues. Trimming took 3 bases from V and 8 from J; bases not matched to a gene: 5. Germline V gene data show CDR1 as SGHRS and CDR2 as YFSETQ. The CDR3 DNA is TGCGCCAGCAGCTGGACAGGGGGGCCTGAGCCCCAGCATTTT. Protein product: CASSWTGGPEPQHF.

This clonotype has just a few counts. DNA for the CDR3: TGTGCCAGTAGTAGCGGCAGCGGAGCTAACTATGGCTACACCTTC. It specifies CASSSGSGANYGYTF. The rearrangement links TRBV19 to TRBJ1-2, with unresolved D. V was clipped by 4 bases and J by 0 bases, with 12 bases between them. Germline-derived CDR1 and CDR2 are LNHDA and SQIVND (reference sequence). The CDR3 is 15 residues long.

This rearrangement joins TRBV29-1 to TRBJ1-2; D not certain. Between the trimmed V and J ends, which lost 1 base and 4 bases, there was a span of 10 bases. Germline CDR1 SQVTM, CDR2 ANQGSEA. The CDR3 loop spans 13 amino acids. The CDR3 spells CSVEGGSSYGYTF. CDR3 DNA: TGCAGCGTTGAAGGGGGAAGCTCCTATGGCTACACCTTC.

As to this clonotype: A much larger clone is a single base away; this may be a read error. The chain employs TRBV7-8 and TRBJ2-7; D unresolved. The CDR3 contains 14 residues. The germline V gene encodes CDR1 SGHVS and CDR2 FQNEAQ. CDR3 DNA: TGTGCCAGCAGCTTAGACAGAAATACCTACGGGCAGTACTTC. Translating it yields CASSLDRNTYGQYF.

This clonotype has just one count. J is TRBJ1-1 and V is TRBV2, with D tentatively TRBD1 (6 bases). The V gene's germline CDR1 is SNHLY and CDR2 FYNNEI. V lost 4 bases and J 8 bases, leaving 11 bases between the germline ends. This CDR3 comprises 12 residues. The CDR3 coding sequence is TGTGCCAGCAGTGGGACAGCGGGAGAAGCTTTCTTT. Protein: CASSGTAGEAFF.

This clonotype is medium-sized (0.01 to 0.1%) within its sample. The chain employs TRBV7-7 and TRBJ1-6; D not certain. This CDR3 is built from 13 residues. Germline V gene data show CDR1 as SSHAT and CDR2 as FNYEAQ (reference sequence). In DNA form, the CDR3 reads TGTGCTAGTGGGATGACCACTAATTCACCCCTCCACTTT. Translating gives CASGMTTNSPLHF.

The rearrangement uses TRBV7-9 and TRBJ2-6; 12 bases fit TRBD1. V shed 10 bases, J shed 2 bases, and the junction held 12 bases outside the gene matches. Germline CDR1 and CDR2: SEHNR and FQNEAQ (reference sequence). The CDR3 totals 18 residues. Written as DNA, the CDR3 is TGTGCCACAACCCCCCGGGACAGGGGGCTACCTGGGGCCAACGTCCTGACTTTC. Translating gives CATTPRDRGLPGANVLTF.

The genes are TRBV25-1 and TRBJ1-5; 11 nucleotides align to TRBD1. Germline V gene sequence: CDR1 MGHDK, CDR2 SYGVNS. V dropped 9 bases and J dropped 9; count of bases not matched to a gene: 4. The CDR3 sequence is 12 residues long. CDR3 sequence reads: CARGQGARPQHF. The CDR3 DNA reads TGTGCCAGAGGACAGGGGGCCCGGCCCCAGCATTTT.

This clonotype was detected a few times. The J gene is TRBJ1-3, the V gene TRBV9, with D tentatively TRBD1 (5 bases). Germline assignment: CDR1 SGDLS and CDR2 YYNGEE. The CDR3 spans 15 residues. With 4 bases removed from V and 4 bases from J, the gap between germline ends came to 15 bases. CDR3 DNA: TGTGCCAGCAGCCCCGAACAGGTTCCCGGAAACACCATATATTTT. This encodes CASSPEQVPGNTIYF.

This clonotype has just a few counts. The V and J genes are TRBV11-1 and TRBJ2-7; D remains unclear. The CDR3 loop spans 14 amino acids. With 3 bases removed from V and 3 bases from J, the gap between germline ends came to 12 bases. The germline V gene has CDR1 SGHAT and CDR2 FQDESV (reference sequence). CDR3 sequence (DNA): TGTGCCAGCAGCTTGTCGGCCCAGCTCTACGAGCAGTACTTC. Encoded protein: CASSLSAQLYEQYF.

This clonotype was seen at least ten times. This CDR3 reads CASRSGWDNTEAFF. The CDR3 DNA is TGTGCCAGCAGATCCGGTTGGGATAACACTGAAGCTTTCTTT. The genes are TRBV7-9 and TRBJ1-1; no reliable D call. V gave up 6 bases and J gave up 2 bases, with 13 bases separating them. CDR1 is SEHNR, CDR2 FQNEAQ, per germline (reference sequence). This CDR3 contains 14 residues.

This clonotype was picked up a small number of times. The chain employs TRBV12-5 and TRBJ1-2; D unclear. CDR3 length equals 14 residues. The V gene lost 3 bases and the J gene lost 6 bases, with 14 bases spanning the gap. Germline CDR1 LGHNT, CDR2 FRNRAP. CDR3 coding DNA: TGTGCTAGTGGTTTTTCAGTCTTATCGGATGGCTACACCTTC. It is translated as CASGFSVLSDGYTF.

This clonotype was observed a few times. This chain uses TRBV6-5 with TRBJ1-3; 8 bases fit TRBD1. Germline lookup yields CDR1 MNHEY and CDR2 SVGAGI. After removal of 6 bases from V and 9 bases from J, the junction contained 10 bases not matched to a gene. CDR3 length equals 14 residues. The CDR3 sequence: CASRPGQDGGTIYF. CDR3 bases: TGTGCCAGCAGACCGGGACAGGATGGGGGCACCATATATTTT.

The chain links TRBV4-1 to TRBJ1-1; D perhaps matches TRBD1 (6 bases). V was cut by 4 bases and J by 1 base, with 16 bases left in between. The CDR3 covers 16 residues. Germline CDR1 and CDR2: MGHRA and YSYEKL. Written as DNA, the CDR3 is TGCGCCAGCAGCCTACAGACAGGACATTCGAACACTGAAGCTTTCTTT. Translating gives CASSLQTGHSNTEAFF.

V usage is TRBV29-1 and J usage is TRBJ1-2, with D perhaps TRBD1 (5 bases). Trimming stripped 4 bases from V and 13 bases from J, with 22 bases between. CDR1 and CDR2 (germline): SQVTM, ANQGSEA. The CDR3 extends over 13 amino acids. CDR3: CSVVEGRYYACTF. The CDR3 nucleotides read TGCAGCGTTGTGGAGGGACGGTACTATGCCTGCACCTTC.

Ten or more counts support this clonotype. The chain combines TRBV29-1 with TRBJ1-2, with D perhaps matching TRBD1 (5 bases). Trimming left V 5 bases short and J 8 bases short, with 12 bases between. The CDR3 has 11 amino acids. CDR1 SQVTM and CDR2 ANQGSEA come from the germline V gene. CDR3 in amino acids: CSVPLGAGYTF. Here the CDR3 DNA reads TGCAGCGTTCCCCTAGGGGCAGGCTACACCTTC.